These T cell receptor beta chains were read from a single sample in a study of shared clonotypes between healthy human individuals. Clones were read by immunoSEQ multiplex PCR, and TCRdb kept only the in-frame ones, dropping some. The data contain roughly 1 million clones, around three quarters of them singletons. Sequencing was performed on memory CD4+ T cells from PBMCs. These receptors originate from a man aged 18 to 29 in good health. Some clones in this sample may be carry-over from other donors' samples. CDR3s include the opening cysteine and the closing phenylalanine or tryptophan. D genes are given only for firm matches. Size values are once, few and many counts, or a class for expanded clones, and some rows have none.

>TRBD2|TRBV10-3|.|TRBJ2-5
CAIGALAGGTPGTQYF
TGTGCCATCGGGGCCTTAGCGGGAGGCACCCCAGGGACCCAGTACTTC
>.|TRBV10-3|.|TRBJ2-7
CAIRGFYEQYF
TGTGCCATCAGGGGATTCTACGAGCAGTACTTC
>.|TRBV7-9|.|TRBJ2-3
CASSPRTAGDTQYF
TGTGCCAGCAGCCCGAGGACTGCCGGTGACACGCAGTATTTT
>.|TRBV28|.|TRBJ1-2
CASSTTTGTGGYTF
TGTGCCAGCTCAACTACCACAGGGACCGGAGGCTACACCTTC
>TRBD2|TRBV11-2|.|TRBJ2-7
CASSSFWEGSYEQYF
TGTGCCAGCAGTTCTTTTTGGGAGGGCTCCTACGAGCAGTACTTC
>TRBD2|TRBV7-2|.|TRBJ2-1
CASSPAGTSGAKLQFF
TGTGCCAGCAGCCCAGCCGGGACTAGCGGGGCAAAATTACAGTTCTTC
>TRBD1|TRBV7-3|.|TRBJ1-5
CASSLGTDRNQPQHF
TGTGCCAGCAGCTTAGGGACAGACCGCAATCAGCCCCAGCATTTT
>TRBD2|TRBV29-1|.|TRBJ2-1
CSVEDNSGGVYNEQFF
TGCAGCGTTGAAGATAATAGCGGGGGGGTCTACAATGAGCAGTTCTTC
>.|TRBV5-1|.|TRBJ1-1
CASSLDPGTEAFF
TGCGCCAGCAGCTTGGATCCGGGCACTGAAGCTTTCTTT
>TRBD1|TRBV6-5|.|TRBJ1-2
CASRTGDGGYTF
TGTGCCAGCAGAACAGGGGACGGTGGCTACACCTTC
>.|TRBV5-1|.|TRBJ1-1
CASSLGIGSMNTEAFF
TGCGCCAGCAGCTTGGGGATCGGGTCTATGAACACTGAAGCTTTCTTT
>TRBD1|TRBV7-2|.|TRBJ1-1
CASSGLKTGEAEAFF
TGTGCCAGCAGCGGGCTCAAAACAGGGGAGGCTGAAGCTTTCTTT
>.|TRBV27|.|TRBJ2-2
CASSSVGGAYTGELFF
TGTGCCAGCAGTTCAGTGGGGGGGGCGTACACCGGGGAGCTGTTTTTT
>.|TRBV2|.|TRBJ2-1
CASSSDSYNEQFF
TGTGCCAGCAGCTCGGACAGCTACAATGAGCAGTTCTTC
>TRBD2|TRBV28|.|TRBJ2-3
CASSSSGGSGRANTQYF
TGTGCCAGCAGTTCCTCGGGGGGTAGCGGGAGGGCCAATACGCAGTATTTT
>.|TRBV18|.|TRBJ2-1
CASSPIGGSYNEQFF
TGTGCCAGCTCACCGATAGGGGGATCCTACAATGAGCAGTTCTTC
>.|TRBV7-9|.|TRBJ1-1
CASSYSVSTEAFF
TGTGCCAGCAGCTACTCGGTAAGCACTGAAGCTTTCTTT
>.|TRBV19|once|TRBJ1-1
CASRAGGAIPEDTEAFF
TGTGCCAGTAGAGCGGGGGGGGCGATTCCTGAGGACACTGAAGCTTTCTTT
>.|TRBV6-8|.|TRBJ2-1
CARQIPKQGGEQFF
TGTGCCAGACAGATCCCCAAACAGGGAGGCGAGCAGTTCTTC
>.|TRBV28|.|TRBJ1-4
CASGGVWAKLFF
TGTGCCAGCGGAGGAGTGTGGGCAAAACTGTTTTTT
>TRBD2|TRBV7-3|.|TRBJ2-6
CASSLIATSGSGANVLTF
TGTGCCAGCAGCTTAATCGCTACTAGCGGCTCTGGGGCCAACGTCCTGACTTTC
>.|TRBV5-6|.|TRBJ1-2
CASSLLGDTTNYGYTF
TGTGCCAGCAGCTTGCTCGGGGACACCACTAACTATGGCTACACCTTC
>TRBD1|TRBV5-1|.|TRBJ2-4
CASSPNRGGENIQYF
TGCGCCAGCAGCCCCAACAGGGGTGGGGAAAACATTCAGTACTTC
>TRBD1|TRBV6-6|once|TRBJ2-2
CASSWDREAGELFF
TGTGCCAGCAGTTGGGACAGGGAGGCCGGGGAGCTGTTTTTT
>.|TRBV25-1|.|TRBJ1-1
CASREGWGDTEAFF
TGTGCCAGCAGGGAGGGATGGGGGGACACTGAAGCTTTCTTT
>TRBD2|TRBV5-1|.|TRBJ2-3
CASSVSGSGDTQYF
TGCGCCAGCAGCGTTAGCGGGAGCGGCGATACGCAGTATTTT
>TRBD1|TRBV4-2|.|TRBJ2-5
CASSQVGDRQETQYF
TGTGCCAGCAGCCAAGTCGGGGACAGACAAGAGACCCAGTACTTC
>.|TRBV7-2|.|TRBJ2-5
CASSLVEETQYF
TGTGCCAGCAGCTTGGTAGAAGAGACCCAGTACTTC
>.|TRBV6-1|.|TRBJ2-5
CASSVWRETQYF
TGTGCCAGCAGTGTCTGGCGGGAGACCCAGTACTTC
>.|TRBV15|.|TRBJ2-1
CATSREGGDEQFF
TGTGCCACCAGCAGAGAGGGAGGAGATGAGCAGTTCTTC
>.|TRBV18|.|TRBJ2-3
CASSPRRTDTDTQYF
TGTGCCAGCTCACCCCGTAGGACAGACACAGATACGCAGTATTTT
>TRBD2|TRBV18|few|TRBJ2-1
CASSPPGLAGGGNEQFF
TGTGCCAGCTCACCACCAGGACTAGCGGGAGGGGGAAATGAGCAGTTCTTC
>.|TRBV5-4|.|TRBJ2-7
CASRQGGETPYEQYF
TGTGCCAGCAGGCAAGGAGGGGAGACCCCCTACGAGCAGTACTTC
>.|TRBV6-1|.|TRBJ1-3
CASSELRNTIYF
TGTGCCAGCAGCGAGCTGAGAAACACCATATATTTT
>TRBD1|TRBV5-6|.|TRBJ2-5
CASSTEFGTDIQETQYF
TGTGCCAGCAGCACCGAATTCGGGACAGATATTCAAGAGACCCAGTACTTC
>.|TRBV10-3|.|TRBJ1-1
CAISEQGEDTEAFF
TGTGCCATCAGTGAACAGGGCGAGGACACTGAAGCTTTCTTT
>.|TRBV9|.|TRBJ2-7
CASSVAPLDASEQYF
TGTGCCAGCAGCGTAGCCCCATTGGACGCCTCCGAGCAGTACTTC
>.|TRBV30|.|TRBJ1-2
CAWSEGGSIGYTF
TGTGCCTGGAGTGAGGGGGGGTCTATTGGCTACACCTTC
>TRBD2|TRBV11-2|.|TRBJ2-3
CASSPSGRAGTDTQYF
TGTGCCAGCAGCCCGAGCGGGAGGGCCGGCACAGATACGCAGTATTTT
>TRBD2|TRBV28|.|TRBJ2-7
CASSLASSGRVRYEQYF
TGTGCCAGCAGTTTAGCGTCTAGCGGGAGGGTTCGGTACGAGCAGTACTTC
>.|TRBV28|.|TRBJ1-5
CASTVNSNQPQHF
TGTGCCAGCACCGTCAATAGCAATCAGCCCCAGCATTTT
>.|TRBV4-1|.|TRBJ1-6
CASSQLGSSPLHF
TGCGCCAGCAGCCAACTAGGGAGTTCACCCCTCCACTTT
>.|TRBV30|.|TRBJ2-5
CAWTAGRAHLRETQYF
TGTGCCTGGACCGCAGGCAGGGCTCATCTCCGAGAGACCCAGTACTTC
>.|TRBV28|.|TRBJ2-1
CASSPRTRLAVYNEQFF
TGTGCCAGCAGCCCAAGGACCCGGTTAGCGGTATACAATGAGCAGTTCTTC
>.|TRBV28|.|TRBJ1-6
CASPNTAQPNSPLHF
TGTGCCAGCCCTAACACCGCACAGCCCAATTCACCCCTCCACTTT
>.|TRBV6-5|.|TRBJ2-7
CASRVGRGYEQYF
TGTGCCAGCAGGGTCGGGAGAGGGTACGAGCAGTACTTC
>.|TRBV21-1|.|TRBJ1-5
CASTRTGTRRNQPQHF
TGTGCCAGCACCCGAACCGGGACTCGACGGAATCAGCCCCAGCATTTT
>.|TRBV7-2|.|TRBJ2-6
CASSPRGSGLSGANVLTF
TGTGCCAGCAGCCCTAGGGGTTCCGGGCTCTCTGGGGCCAACGTCCTGACTTTC
>TRBD1|TRBV7-9|.|TRBJ2-2
CASSLGATGPGTGELFF
TGTGCCAGCAGCTTAGGTGCGACAGGGCCGGGCACCGGGGAGCTGTTTTTT
>.|TRBV2|.|TRBJ2-1
CASSPGPNNEQFF
TGTGCCAGCAGTCCCGGACCGAACAATGAGCAGTTCTTC
>TRBD2|TRBV29-1|.|TRBJ2-7
CSVKRGISSYEQYF
TGCAGCGTTAAGCGGGGAATTAGCTCCTACGAGCAGTACTTC
>TRBD2|TRBV5-4|.|TRBJ2-7
CASSLWGLGTEQYF
TGTGCCAGCAGCTTGTGGGGACTAGGGACGGAACAGTACTTC
>.|TRBV29-1|.|TRBJ1-1
CSAGGGTKNTEAFF
TGCAGCGCGGGCGGCGGAACGAAGAACACTGAAGCTTTCTTT
>.|TRBV13|.|TRBJ1-1
CASTKTAENTEAFF
TGTGCCAGCACCAAGACAGCCGAAAACACTGAAGCTTTCTTT
>TRBD2|TRBV7-2|.|TRBJ2-7
CASTTGGPIYEQYF
TGTGCCAGCACCACGGGAGGGCCAATCTACGAGCAGTACTTC
>.|TRBV6-5|.|TRBJ2-7
CASSQTGREQYF
TGTGCCAGCAGCCAAACAGGGCGCGAGCAGTACTTC
>TRBD2|TRBV7-3|.|TRBJ2-1
CASSLIGTSAINEQFF
TGTGCCAGCAGCTTAATTGGGACTAGCGCCATCAATGAGCAGTTCTTC
>.|TRBV5-1|few|TRBJ1-1
CASRLDRWGEAFF
TGCGCCAGCAGGCTTGACAGGTGGGGGGAAGCTTTCTTT
>.|TRBV11-1|.|TRBJ2-7
CASSYGQSYEQYF
TGTGCCAGCAGCTACGGACAGTCCTACGAGCAGTACTTC